Presented here are 12 T cell receptor beta chains from one specimen sequenced in a study of beta chain features in type 1 diabetes. These receptors lack a known antigen. Findings and caveats of the study: The study found moderately but significantly shorter TCRB CDR3s in all four CD4+ subsets of Type 1 diabetes patients.

The whole isolated RNA underwent reverse transcription, so sequencing captured expressed TCRB transcripts. This table comes from immunoSEQ multiplex PCR, and its TCRdb copy is limited to in-frame clones, with some not included. The sample has about 240,000 clones; around 13% are singletons. The sample comprised naive CD4+ T cells from blood. The receptor source for this set is a man aged 25 to 40 with type 1 diabetes.

J is TRBJ2-7 and V is TRBV10-3; 13 bases are a match to TRBD2. The CDR3 has 14 amino acids. The V and J ends lost 9 bases and 5 bases, in that order; junction bases with no gene match: 7. Germline V CDR1 and CDR2: ENHRY, SYGVKD. CDR3 sequence (DNA): TGTGCCATAATGGGACTAGCGGGACCAGACGAGCAGTACTTC. Its translation: CAIMGLAGPDEQYF.

This clone was recorded a few times. The chain joins TRBV25-1 to TRBJ2-2; D perhaps matches TRBD1 (6 bases). CDR3 size: 15 residues. Deletions cut 6 bases from V and 1 base from J, with 12 bases between. Germline loops: CDR1 MGHDK, CDR2 SYGVNS. The CDR3 bases are TGTGCCAGCAGAGCCTCGACAGGGAACACCGGGGAGCTGTTTTTT. Amino acid sequence: CASRASTGNTGELFF.

V is TRBV15 and J is TRBJ2-3, with 8 bases identical to TRBD1. Per the germline V gene, CDR1 is LNHNV and CDR2 is YYDKDF (reference sequence). The junction had 1 base not matched to a gene; V was cut back by 1 base and J by 1 base. There are 15 residues in the CDR3. CDR3 nucleotide sequence: TGTGCCACCAGCAGAGCGACAGGGGGCACAGATACGCAGTATTTT. Encoded protein: CATSRATGGTDTQYF.

V and J are TRBV4-1 and TRBJ1-1, with 7 positions matching TRBD1. The CDR3 length is 17 residues. Germline assignment: CDR1 MGHRA and CDR2 YSYEKL. The junction had 15 bases not matched to a gene; V was cut back by 4 bases and J by 4 bases. The CDR3 DNA is TGCGCCAGCAGCCGCGGACAGGTAGGGAACGTGGGCACTGAAGCTTTCTTT. It yields the protein CASSRGQVGNVGTEAFF.

The chain combines TRBV6-5 with TRBJ2-7; D ambiguous. Germline V gene lookup returns CDR1 MNHEY and CDR2 SVGAGI. The CDR3 extends over 14 amino acids. V was clipped by 6 bases and J by 0 bases, with 12 bases between them. The CDR3 DNA reads TGTGCCAGCAGGATTGACACGTACTCCTACGAGCAGTACTTC. It specifies CASRIDTYSYEQYF.

This clone appeared a few times. This chain uses TRBV5-4 with TRBJ2-5; D is perhaps TRBD1 (6 bases). Trimming left V 3 bases short and J 1 base short, with 10 bases between. From germline, CDR1 is SGHNT and CDR2 YYREEE (reference sequence). The CDR3 covers 14 residues. The CDR3 nucleotides read TGTGCCAGCAGCTCGGGACACGTCCAAGAGACCCAGTACTTC. This sequence encodes CASSSGHVQETQYF.

This chain links TRBV19 with TRBJ1-2, with D uncertain. The germline V and J ends were trimmed by 5 bases and 2 bases, with 6 bases remaining between them. In germline, CDR1 is LNHDA, CDR2 SQIVND (reference sequence). The length of the CDR3 is 12 residues. The CDR3 region is CASSPRNYGYTF. CDR3 coding DNA: TGTGCCAGTAGTCCCCGGAACTATGGCTACACCTTC.

This clone was seen more than once but under ten times. The rearrangement uses TRBV18 and TRBJ2-7, with 7 nucleotides matching TRBD2. The J segment lost 4 bases and the V segment lost 2 bases, leaving 5 bases of the junction unmatched. Per the germline V gene, CDR1 is KGHSH and CDR2 is LQKENI. The CDR3 has 14 amino acids. The chain's CDR3 is CASSPGTTNYEQYF. CDR3 nucleotide sequence: TGTGCCAGCTCACCAGGGACTACTAATTACGAGCAGTACTTC.

V and J are TRBV5-1 and TRBJ1-2; tentative D call: TRBD1 (6 bases). V shed 4 bases and J shed 5 bases, with 12 bases lying between them. The CDR3 loop spans 13 amino acids. CDR1 is SGHRS, CDR2 YFSETQ, per germline. The chain's CDR3 is CASSNGTSYGYTF. CDR3 sequence (DNA): TGCGCCAGCAGCAACGGGACAAGTTATGGCTACACCTTC.

In this sample, this clone turned up a few times. The chain is built from TRBV23-1 and TRBJ1-5; 8 nucleotides align to TRBD1. TRBV23-1 is known as an ORF, though its function is uncertain. The CDR3 spans 16 residues. Losses at the gene ends were 0 bases for V and 6 bases for J; bases not matched to a gene: 7. The CDR3 nucleotides are TGCGCCAGCAGTCAATCCGGACAGGGAGTTAGTCAGCCCCAGCATTTT. This encodes CASSQSGQGVSQPQHF.

This chain links TRBV30 with TRBJ1-4; TRBD1 might be the D (6 bases). Trimming shortened V by 3 bases and J by 5 bases, and 19 bases separated the two germline ends. Germline CDR1 GTSNPN, CDR2 SVGIG (reference sequence). This CDR3 comprises 16 residues. The CDR3 bases are TGTGCCTGGAGGGGGATCCGGACAGCTGCGAATGAAAAACTGTTTTTT. Protein: CAWRGIRTAANEKLFF. The whole variable domain, remainder taken from reference TRBV30 and TRBJ1-4, is SQTIHQWPATLVQPVGSPLSLECTVEGTSNPNLYWYRQAAGRGLQLLFYSVGIGQISSEVPQNLSASRPQDRQFILSSKKLLLSDSGFYLCAWRGIRTAANEKLFFGSGTQLSVL.

V is TRBV5-1 and J is TRBJ2-3; D uncertain. V dropped 4 bases and J dropped 0 bases, with 6 bases sitting between them. Germline CDR1 SGHRS, CDR2 YFSETQ. CDR3 length equals 13 residues. DNA for the CDR3: TGCGCCAGCAGCGCAGGAAGCACAGATACGCAGTATTTT. Protein sequence: CASSAGSTDTQYF.